Given below is one TCR beta chain in context. The data are from a study of T-cell reconstitution after alpha-beta-depleted transplantation in children. The CDR3 contains 16 residues. Trimming removed 5 bases at V and 0 bases at J, with 17 bases between. Germline values: CDR1 ENHRY, CDR2 SYGVKD. Preparation of the TCRbeta library involved a method that used unique molecular identifiers. TCRdb analysed the PCR reads with MiXCR anew, one entry per CDR3 protein. The table includes approximately 430,000 distinct CDR3 sequences, 15% to 20% detected once. The source of this sequence is a boy less than two years old who had a stem cell transplant for Wiskott-Aldrich syndrome, so the T cells may come from the graft donor. This rearrangement joins TRBV10-3 to TRBJ2-7; D is uncertain. The sequencing here drew on PBMCs, mostly from graft donor cells, taken 360 days after TCRalphabeta/CD19-depleted stem cell transplant. CDR3 residues: CAISTLKGRDSYEQYF. For the CDR3, the DNA is TGTGCCATCAGTACGTTAAAGGGTCGCGACTCCTACGAGCAGTACTTC.